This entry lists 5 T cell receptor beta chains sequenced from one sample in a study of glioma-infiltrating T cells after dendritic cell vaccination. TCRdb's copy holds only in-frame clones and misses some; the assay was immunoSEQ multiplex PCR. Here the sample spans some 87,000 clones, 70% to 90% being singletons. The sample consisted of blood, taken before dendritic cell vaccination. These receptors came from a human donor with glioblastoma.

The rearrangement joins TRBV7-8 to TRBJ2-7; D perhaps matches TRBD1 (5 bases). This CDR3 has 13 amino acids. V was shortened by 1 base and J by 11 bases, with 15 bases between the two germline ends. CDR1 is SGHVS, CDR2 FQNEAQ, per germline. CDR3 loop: CASSLEWLQGEYF. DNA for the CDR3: TGTGCCAGCAGCTTAGAATGGCTTCAAGGGGAGTACTTC.

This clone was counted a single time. The CDR3 coding sequence is TGCGCCAGCAGTGAGACAGGGTTGGGGAAATACGAGCAGTACTTC. This translates into CASSETGLGKYEQYF. The V and J genes are TRBV10-1 and TRBJ2-7, with D possibly matching TRBD1 (6 bases). Deletions cut 2 bases from V and 4 bases from J, with 15 bases between. The CDR3 is 15 amino acids. Per germline, CDR1 WNHNN and CDR2 SYGVQD (reference sequence).

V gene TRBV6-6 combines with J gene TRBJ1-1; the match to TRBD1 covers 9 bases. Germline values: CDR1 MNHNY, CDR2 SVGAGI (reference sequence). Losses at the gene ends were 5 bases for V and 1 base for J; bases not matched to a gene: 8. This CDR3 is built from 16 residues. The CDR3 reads CASSRGQGISNTEAFF. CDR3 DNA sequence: TGTGCCAGCAGTCGGGGACAGGGAATTTCGAACACTGAAGCTTTCTTT.

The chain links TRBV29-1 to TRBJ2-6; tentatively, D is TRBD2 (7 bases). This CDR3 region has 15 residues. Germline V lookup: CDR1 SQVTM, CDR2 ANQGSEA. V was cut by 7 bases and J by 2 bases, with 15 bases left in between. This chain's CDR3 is CSAHEGGAGANVLTF. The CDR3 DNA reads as TGCAGCGCCCACGAGGGGGGGGCTGGGGCCAACGTCCTGACTTTC.

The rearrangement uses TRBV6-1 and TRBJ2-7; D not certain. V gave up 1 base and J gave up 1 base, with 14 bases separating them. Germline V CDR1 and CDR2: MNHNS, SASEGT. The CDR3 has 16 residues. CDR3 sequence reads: CASSEVLTVLSYEQYF. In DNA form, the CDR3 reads TGTGCCAGCAGTGAAGTCCTTACAGTGTTATCCTACGAGCAGTACTTC.